The 30 T cell receptor beta chains reported below all come from one sample, sequenced in a study of response to subunit inactivated influenza vaccine. One entry per CDR3 protein results from TCRdb running MiXCR on the RT-PCR reads. The data show 530,000 or so distinct CDR3 sequences, around 25% seen once. The sequencing used CD4+ T cells sorted from PBMCs, collected around 5 days after vaccination. The receptors here all came from a middle-aged man who received an inactivated influenza vaccine.

This sequence joins TRBV20-1 and TRBJ1-5; TRBD1 matches 7 bases. The CDR3 loop spans 12 amino acids. Germline V lookup: CDR1 DFQATT, CDR2 SNEGSKA (reference sequence). V was clipped by 5 bases and J by 4 bases; unmatched bases: 2. CDR3 sequence (DNA): TGCAGTGCTTTACAGGGGAATCAGCCCCAGCATTTT. It encodes CSALQGNQPQHF.

This chain joins TRBV20-1 and TRBJ1-5; unclear D gene. The CDR3 extends over 13 amino acids. Germline-derived CDR1 and CDR2 are DFQATT and SNEGSKA (reference sequence). V lost 6 bases and J 2 bases, leaving 11 bases between the germline ends. This CDR3 reads CSAMVSGNQPQHF. The CDR3 coding sequence is TGCAGTGCCATGGTATCGGGCAATCAGCCCCAGCATTTT.

This clonotype has only a few counts. The V gene is TRBV29-1, the J gene TRBJ2-2, with TRBD1 matching over 10 bases. The CDR3 extends over 16 amino acids. The V gene end was trimmed by 4 bases and the J gene end by 0 bases; junction bases not matched to a gene: 5. From germline, CDR1 is SQVTM and CDR2 ANQGSEA. This CDR3 reads CSVAGQGLANTGELFF. CDR3 in DNA: TGCAGCGTTGCGGGACAGGGGTTAGCGAACACCGGGGAGCTGTTTTTT.

CDR3 sequence: CASSIGQGLYNEQFF. CDR3 DNA: TGTGCCAGCAGCATAGGACAGGGACTCTACAATGAGCAGTTCTTC. The V and J genes are TRBV7-9 and TRBJ2-1; 8 bases map to TRBD1. The CDR3 covers 15 residues. V lost 5 bases, J lost 3 bases, and 6 bases stayed unmatched. The germline CDR1 and CDR2 sequences are SEHNR and FQNEAQ (reference sequence).

The chain has TRBV10-2 and TRBJ2-1; 13 nucleotides match TRBD2. This CDR3 is built from 16 residues. Trimming cost V 3 bases and J 8 bases; bases outside gene matches: 7. Germline-derived CDR1 and CDR2 are WSHSY and SAAADI. Here the CDR3 reads CASSDPGTSGDYEQFF. CDR3 in DNA: TGCGCCAGCAGTGACCCCGGGACTAGCGGGGATTATGAGCAGTTCTTC.

This clonotype appeared a few times. The rearrangement joins TRBV5-1 to TRBJ2-1; 8 positions match TRBD1. J gave up 9 bases and V 4 bases, and 12 bases lay outside the gene matches. Germline V gene lookup returns CDR1 SGHRS and CDR2 YFSETQ. The CDR3 runs 15 residues. The CDR3 region is CASSTGQGGKTEQFF. The CDR3, as DNA: TGCGCCAGCAGCACAGGACAGGGCGGTAAAACTGAGCAGTTCTTC.

The chain employs TRBV24-1 and TRBJ2-1; a possible D gene is TRBD1 (6 bases). V lost 7 bases, J lost 4 bases, and 10 bases lay in between. This CDR3 spans 13 amino acids. Germline CDR1 and CDR2: KGHDR and SFDVKD. CDR3 loop: CATSRTEYNEQFF. CDR3 bases: TGTGCCACCAGCCGGACAGAATACAATGAGCAGTTCTTC.

J is TRBJ2-3 and V is TRBV18; TRBD2 aligns across 8 bases. This CDR3 is 15 amino acids long. Trimming took 3 bases from V and 5 from J; bases not matched to a gene: 7. Germline CDR1 and CDR2: KGHSH and LQKENI. The DNA of the CDR3 is TGTGCCAGCTCACCGGAGCGGGGGAAGCGAGATACGCAGTATTTT. Translation: CASSPERGKRDTQYF.

In regard to this clonotype: A much larger clone lies a single base off, so this may be a read error. This chain connects TRBV6-6 to TRBJ2-7; D unclear. Germline CDR1 MNHNY, CDR2 SVGAGI (reference sequence). V shed 6 bases and J shed 2 bases, with 8 bases lying between them. This CDR3 contains 12 residues. CDR3 DNA sequence: TGTGCCAGCAGCTCGGACCCCTACGAGCAGTACTTC. Translating gives CASSSDPYEQYF.

Only a few counts were recorded for this clonotype. J is TRBJ2-3 and V is TRBV6-1, with 11 bases fitting TRBD2. Germline values: CDR1 MNHNS, CDR2 SASEGT. V gave up 7 bases and J gave up 8 bases; unmatched junction bases: 14. This CDR3 region has 16 residues. Here the CDR3 reads CASIPGLAALSATQYF. The CDR3, as DNA: TGTGCCAGCATCCCGGGACTAGCGGCACTTAGCGCTACGCAGTATTTT.

A few counts support this clonotype. V and J are TRBV5-1 and TRBJ1-1, with a possible D match to TRBD1 (5 bases). Germline V CDR1 and CDR2: SGHRS, YFSETQ. CDR3 length equals 15 residues. V was shortened by 4 bases and J by 4 bases, with 17 bases between the two germline ends. CDR3 sequence reads: CASSLDPVGGTEAFF. The CDR3 DNA sequence: TGCGCCAGCAGCCTAGACCCGGTCGGGGGCACTGAAGCTTTCTTT.

The rearrangement joins TRBV12-3 or TRBV12-4 to TRBJ1-1; no firm D call. The CDR3 covers 13 residues. Trimming stripped 8 bases from V and 1 base from J, with 11 bases between. CDR3 in amino acids: CASRLVSNTEAFF. For the CDR3, the DNA is TGTGCCAGCCGCTTAGTTTCGAACACTGAAGCTTTCTTT.

V gene TRBV7-9 combines with J gene TRBJ1-5; D uncertain. In germline, CDR1 is SEHNR, CDR2 FQNEAQ (reference sequence). The CDR3 runs to 12 residues. V lost 5 bases and J lost 5, with 7 bases in between. The CDR3 region is CASSPQDQPQHF. Written as DNA, the CDR3 is TGTGCCAGCAGCCCTCAAGATCAGCCCCAGCATTTT.

V gene TRBV9 combines with J gene TRBJ2-2; 7 nucleotides match TRBD1. CDR1 and CDR2 (germline): SGDLS, YYNGEE. The V and J ends lost 4 bases and 7 bases, in that order; junction bases with no gene match: 13. The CDR3 contains 16 residues. Here the CDR3 reads CASSPDRPLSSGELFF. CDR3 DNA: TGTGCCAGCAGCCCGGACAGGCCCCTCTCGAGCGGGGAGCTGTTTTTT.

The chain uses TRBV7-2 and TRBJ2-5, with D uncertain. V lost 5 bases and J 4 bases, leaving 17 bases between the germline ends. The CDR3 extends over 15 amino acids. Germline V CDR1 and CDR2: SGHTA, FQGNSA. CDR3 amino acids: CASSSRKDPGETQYF. CDR3 nucleotides: TGTGCCAGCAGCAGCCGGAAAGATCCAGGAGAGACCCAGTACTTC.

CDR3 nucleotides: TGTGCCAGCAGTGAGGGTCCAGGCGGGGGCTACACCTTC. This sequence encodes CASSEGPGGGYTF. This chain links TRBV2 with TRBJ1-2, with D unresolved. The CDR3 is 13 residues long. Trimming removed 3 bases from V and 8 bases from J, with 13 bases in between. The germline V gene has CDR1 SNHLY and CDR2 FYNNEI.

This chain links TRBV20-1 with TRBJ2-5, with 10 bases identical to TRBD2. Trimming took 2 bases from V and 5 from J; bases not matched to a gene: 8. This CDR3 has 15 residues. Germline V gene data show CDR1 as DFQATT and CDR2 as SNEGSKA (reference sequence). In DNA, the CDR3 is TGCAGTGCTAGACGGGTAGCGGGGGGTCTGGAGACCCAGTACTTC. It specifies CSARRVAGGLETQYF.

This clonotype is termed medium-sized (0.01 to 0.1%). The chain links TRBV12-3 or TRBV12-4 to TRBJ1-5; D uncertain. The ends were cut back, 4 bases at V and 1 base at J, with 5 bases in the middle. CDR3 length: 13 residues. The CDR3 region has the DNA TGTGCCAGCAGTTCGACAAGCAATCAGCCCCAGCATTTT. Protein product: CASSSTSNQPQHF.

The chain has TRBV15 and TRBJ2-5; no reliable D call. Between the trimmed V and J ends, which lost 0 bases and 5 bases, there was a span of 7 bases. The V gene's germline CDR1 is LNHNV and CDR2 YYDKDF (reference sequence). The length of the CDR3 is 13 residues. CDR3 coding DNA: TGTGCCACCAGCAGAGATGGGCGGGAGACCCAGTACTTC. Translated, it gives CATSRDGRETQYF.

This clonotype has only a few counts. The chain is built from TRBV7-8 and TRBJ1-5; D gene uncertain. V was trimmed by 1 base and J by 2 bases, leaving 9 bases between them. The germline V gene encodes CDR1 SGHVS and CDR2 FQNEAQ. CDR3 length: 15 residues. CDR3 nucleotides: TGTGCCAGCAGCTTAGTACCGGACCGCAATCAGCCCCAGCATTTT. Its protein product is CASSLVPDRNQPQHF.

This clonotype was detected a few times. The chain recombines TRBV10-3 with TRBJ2-1; 11 nucleotides line up with TRBD2. Germline CDR1 and CDR2: ENHRY and SYGVKD. The V gene end was trimmed by 0 bases and the J gene end by 10 bases; junction bases not matched to a gene: 14. This CDR3 is built from 18 residues. The CDR3 nucleotides read TGTGCCATCAGTGAGTCATCGGTCATAGCGGGAGGGCGAGGGGAGCAGTTCTTC. Translation: CAISESSVIAGGRGEQFF.

This clonotype was counted only a few times. The chain links TRBV10-3 to TRBJ1-1, with 10 bases identical to TRBD1. Germline V gene lookup returns CDR1 ENHRY and CDR2 SYGVKD. V was pared by 6 bases and J by 4 bases, with 8 bases of the junction left unmatched. The length of the CDR3 is 15 residues. As DNA, the CDR3 is TGTGCCATCAGACCGGGACAGGGGAAAGGCACTGAAGCTTTCTTT. It encodes CAIRPGQGKGTEAFF.

The chain couples TRBV12-3 or TRBV12-4 to TRBJ1-1, with D perhaps TRBD1 (5 bases). The CDR3 runs to 14 residues. The V and J ends lost 10 bases and 9 bases respectively, with 24 bases between them. CDR3 sequence reads: CAKLSGERGGKAFF. In DNA, the CDR3 is TGTGCCAAACTAAGTGGGGAGAGGGGCGGGAAAGCTTTCTTT.

The sample holds a few counts of this clonotype. This chain links TRBV20-1 with TRBJ2-6; tentative D call: TRBD1 (6 bases). Germline V lookup: CDR1 DFQATT, CDR2 SNEGSKA (reference sequence). V was clipped by 2 bases and J by 4 bases, with 18 bases between them. This CDR3 is built from 17 residues. CDR3 DNA sequence: TGCAGTGCTAGACCCGCAGGGGCCGCGTGGGGGGCCAACGTCCTGACTTTC. Its protein is CSARPAGAAWGANVLTF.

This chain connects TRBV7-9 to TRBJ1-4; 12 bases are a match to TRBD1. Trimming cost V 5 bases and J 8 bases; bases outside gene matches: 6. CDR3 length: 15 residues. Germline CDR1 and CDR2: SEHNR and FQNEAQ (reference sequence). The CDR3 region is CASSETGTGGEKLFF. The CDR3 DNA sequence: TGTGCCAGCAGCGAAACCGGGACAGGGGGCGAAAAACTGTTTTTT.

The table lists this clonotype with a few counts. This chain joins TRBV7-8 and TRBJ2-2; D possibly corresponds to TRBD2 (6 bases). Germline V CDR1 and CDR2: SGHVS, FQNEAQ. There are 15 residues in the CDR3. V was clipped by 6 bases and J by 1 base, with 12 bases between them. CDR3: CASSRGTWNTGELFF. The DNA for the CDR3 is TGTGCCAGCAGTCGCGGGACTTGGAACACCGGGGAGCTGTTTTTT.

This rearrangement joins TRBV30 to TRBJ2-7, with D perhaps assigned TRBD1 or TRBD2 (6 bases each). Looked up from germline, CDR1 is GTSNPN and CDR2 is SVGIG (reference sequence). The V gene lost 4 bases and the J gene lost 2 bases, with 15 bases spanning the gap. The CDR3 sequence is 14 residues long. Here the CDR3 DNA reads TGTGCCTGGAACCCCGGGGGCTCAACCTACGAGCAGTACTTC. Translation: CAWNPGGSTYEQYF.

This clonotype was seen only once. The CDR3 reads CASSLGWNGRGSNDEQYF. The CDR3 DNA is TGTGCCAGCAGCTTAGGGTGGAACGGTAGGGGGAGTAACGACGAGCAGTACTTC. The chain links TRBV7-6 to TRBJ2-7; D is perhaps TRBD1 (6 bases). The CDR3 is made up of 18 amino acids. From germline, CDR1 is SGHVS and CDR2 FNYEAQ. The V end lost 1 base, the J end lost 5 bases, and 24 bases lay between the germline ends.

At least ten counts were recorded for this clonotype. J is TRBJ1-2 and V is TRBV4-1; the D gene is possibly TRBD1 (6 bases). The CDR3 has 15 amino acids. Trimming stripped 1 base from V and 8 bases from J, with 17 bases between. Germline assignment: CDR1 MGHRA and CDR2 YSYEKL. CDR3 in amino acids: CASSQGTNRDGGYTF. In nucleotides, the CDR3 is TGCGCCAGCAGCCAAGGGACAAACAGGGACGGCGGCTACACCTTC.

This clonotype occurred a few times. The chain combines TRBV3-1 with TRBJ2-1; 7 nucleotides line up with TRBD1. V dropped 4 bases and J dropped 3; count of bases not matched to a gene: 9. This CDR3 is 16 amino acids long. Looked up from germline, CDR1 is LGHDT and CDR2 is YNNKEL (reference sequence). CDR3 DNA: TGTGCCAGCAGCCTCAGGGGGTCCATATTCTACAATGAGCAGTTCTTC. Protein: CASSLRGSIFYNEQFF.